The 6 T cell receptor beta chains presented below share a single source sample, sequenced in a study of cytomegalovirus exposure and HLA in healthy donors listed by TCRdb under 2017. Library preparation used the immunoSEQ multiplex PCR assay. For the multiplex PCR, a mixture combining 60 forward primers for TCR Vbeta segments and 13 reverse primers for TCR Jbeta segments was used. The source is immuneACCESS, and TCRdb retained only in-frame sequences with V and J called. Part of the clones is not carried over; for the studies checked, unresolved V genes explain less than half of this, and the remainder is unexplained. Here the sample has about 88,000 clones; about four fifths occur a single time. Together, the top ten hold 4.5% to 5% of the sample. Specimen: PBMCs. Receptors were obtained from a woman aged 40 to 50 in good health and CMV-seronegative.

The chain links TRBV15 to TRBJ1-5; D is uncertain. V was pared by 1 base and J by 4 bases, with 14 bases between. Germline V CDR1 and CDR2: LNHNV, YYDKDF (reference sequence). The CDR3 is 16 residues long. This CDR3 is CATSRGSRGRNQPQHF. CDR3 sequence (DNA): TGTGCCACCAGCAGAGGGTCGCGGGGTCGGAATCAGCCCCAGCATTTT. The full variable domain, rest sourced from reference TRBV15 and TRBJ1-5, is DAMVIQNPRYQVTQFGKPVTLSCSQTLNHNVMYWYQQKSSQAPKLLFHYYDKDFNNEADTPDNFQSRRPNTSFCFLDIRSPGLGDTAMYLCATSRGSRGRNQPQHFGDGTRLSIL.

Regarding this clone: Compared with germline, one end of the junction differs, possibly owing to a read error. The chain recombines TRBV7-9 with TRBJ1-5; 7 bases map to TRBD1. The germline V gene encodes CDR1 SEHNR and CDR2 FQNEAQ (reference sequence). The CDR3 runs 13 residues. CDR3 sequence (DNA): TGTGCCGGCAGCCCCCCAGGGGGACAGCCCCAGCATTTT. Its protein product is CAGSPPGGQPQHF.

This chain connects TRBV5-5 to TRBJ1-4, with a tentative D call TRBD1 (6 bases). The V gene lost 0 bases and the J gene lost 6 bases, with 15 bases spanning the gap. The length of the CDR3 is 16 residues. In germline, CDR1 is SGHKS, CDR2 YYEKEE (reference sequence). The chain's CDR3 is CASSLEAGASHEKLFF. The CDR3 nucleotides read TGTGCCAGCAGCTTGGAGGCAGGGGCGAGTCATGAAAAACTGTTTTTT.

The chain has TRBV2 and TRBJ2-4; a possible D gene is TRBD1 (8 bases). Germline V gene data show CDR1 as SNHLY and CDR2 as FYNNEI. The CDR3 is made up of 14 amino acids. The germline V and J ends were trimmed by 7 bases and 8 bases, with 18 bases remaining between them. Here the CDR3 reads CASKTQGGSDIQYF. DNA for the CDR3: TGTGCCAGCAAAACACAGGGGGGGTCGGACATTCAGTACTTC.

This clone occurred once. The chain couples TRBV21-1 to TRBJ1-5; the DNA was not compared with TRBD1, the D call given in the table. TRBV21-1 is recorded as a pseudogene. The CDR3 sequence is 15 residues long. As DNA, the CDR3 is TGTGCCAGCAGCGACCGGACATTATCTAATCAGCCCCAGCATTTT. As protein: CASSDRTLSNQPQHF.

This chain joins TRBV2 and TRBJ1-1; D remains unclear. This CDR3 spans 13 amino acids. Trimming left V 6 bases short and J 6 bases short, with 14 bases between. From germline, CDR1 is SNHLY and CDR2 FYNNEI. CDR3 loop: CASRRERHAEAFF. CDR3 sequence (DNA): TGTGCCAGCAGGAGGGAGCGGCACGCTGAAGCTTTCTTT.